The rows below give T cell receptor beta chains drawn from one sample of a study of blood T cell repertoires in COVID-19. The protocol was immunoSEQ multiplex PCR, while the TCRdb copy is restricted to in-frame clones and leaves out a portion. Among 120,000 or so clones listed, about 86% were seen once. The sample taken for sequencing was peripheral blood. These TCRs come from a woman in her forties or fifties with acute or convalescent COVID-19. CDR3s include the opening cysteine and the closing phenylalanine or tryptophan. A D gene is named only where the DNA matches it firmly. Clone size appears in some rows only: once, few, many, or a class for an expanded clone.

j_call | clone_size | v_call | d_call | cdr3_aa | cdr3_nt
TRBJ2-3 | . | TRBV20-1 | . | CSASHLGRAEDTQYF | TGCAGTGCTAGTCACCTGGGCAGGGCCGAGGATACGCAGTATTTT
TRBJ2-1 | once | TRBV7-2 | . | CASSLNTAAGRYNEQFF | TGTGCCAGCAGCTTAAACACCGCGGCAGGGAGGTACAATGAGCAGTTCTTC
TRBJ2-7 | . | TRBV18 | . | CASSPGNSYEQYF | TGTGCCAGCTCACCCGGGAACTCCTACGAGCAGTACTTC
TRBJ1-2 | . | TRBV30 | . | CAWSRQDYGYTF | TGTGCCTGGAGTCGACAGGACTATGGCTACACCTTC
TRBJ2-7 | . | TRBV7-2 | . | CASSSTGIEQYF | TGTGCCAGCAGCTCGACAGGTATCGAGCAGTACTTC
TRBJ1-1 | few | TRBV18 | . | CASSTRTEAFF | TGTGCCAGCTCTACACGTACGGAAGCTTTCTTT
TRBJ2-7 | . | TRBV19 | . | CASSIGTFTYEQYF | TGTGCCAGTAGTATCGGGACATTCACCTACGAGCAGTACTTC
TRBJ1-2 | . | TRBV18 | . | CASSRTASDGYTF | TGTGCCAGCTCAAGGACAGCCTCGGATGGCTACACCTTC
TRBJ2-3 | . | TRBV24-1 | TRBD1 | CATQETGTGADTQYF | TGTGCCACTCAAGAAACCGGGACAGGTGCAGATACGCAGTATTTT
TRBJ2-2 | . | TRBV9 | . | CASSAPPRPGELFF | TGTGCCAGCAGCGCCCCCCCGCGTCCCGGGGAGCTGTTTTTT
TRBJ2-1 | . | TRBV9 | TRBD2 | CASSVALAGNEQFF | TGTGCCAGCAGCGTAGCTCTAGCGGGAAATGAGCAGTTCTTC
TRBJ2-3 | . | TRBV5-4 | TRBD2 | CASSLTAGGLATDTQYF | TGTGCCAGCAGCTTGACCGCGGGAGGACTTGCCACAGATACGCAGTATTTT
TRBJ2-7 | . | TRBV18 | . | CASSPIARFNNEQYF | TGTGCCAGCTCACCAATCGCTCGGTTTAATAACGAGCAGTACTTC
TRBJ1-2 | . | TRBV4-3 | . | CASSPGWQGEYGYTF | TGCGCCAGCAGCCCCGGCTGGCAGGGCGAGTATGGCTACACCTTC
TRBJ2-7 | . | TRBV7-9 | TRBD2 | CASSSRTSGIYEQYF | TGTGCCAGCAGCTCGCGGACTAGCGGAATCTACGAGCAGTACTTC
TRBJ2-1 | . | TRBV7-6 | TRBD1 | CASSLPGQGSDNEQFF | TGTGCCAGCAGCCTGCCGGGACAGGGATCCGACAATGAGCAGTTCTTC
TRBJ1-6 | . | TRBV10-2 | . | CASSDGLSYNSPLHF | TGCGCCAGCAGTGACGGACTTAGCTATAATTCACCCCTCCACTTT
TRBJ2-5 | . | TRBV9 | . | CASSPPTMGGTQYF | TGTGCCAGCAGCCCGCCTACTATGGGGGGGACCCAGTACTTC
TRBJ1-5 | . | TRBV30 | . | CAWSDLRGNQPQHF | TGTGCCTGGAGTGACTTACGTGGCAATCAGCCCCAGCATTTT
TRBJ2-1 | . | TRBV27 | TRBD2 | CASSFETSGINEQFF | TGTGCCAGCAGTTTCGAGACTAGCGGCATCAATGAGCAGTTCTTC
TRBJ2-6 | . | TRBV19 | . | CASSLQGPTSGANVLTF | TGTGCCAGTAGTCTTCAGGGCCCCACCTCTGGGGCCAACGTCCTGACTTTC
TRBJ1-1 | . | TRBV3-1/TRBV3-2 | . | CASSQGRGRGIMNTEAFF | TGTGCCAGCAGCCAAGGGAGAGGCAGGGGCATAATGAACACTGAAGCTTTCTTT
TRBJ2-7 | . | TRBV7-2 | . | CASAFDLSSYEQYF | TGTGCCAGCGCCTTCGACTTAAGTTCCTACGAGCAGTACTTC
TRBJ1-6 | . | TRBV18 | TRBD1 | CASSPSTGENSPLHF | TGTGCCAGCTCACCTAGCACAGGGGAAAATTCACCCCTCCACTTT
TRBJ2-2 | . | TRBV5-4 | TRBD2 | CASSLAGGRAPTGELFF | TGTGCCAGCAGCTTGGCCGGCGGGAGGGCTCCCACCGGGGAGCTGTTTTTT
TRBJ2-7 | few | TRBV5-1 | TRBD2 | CASSLGLAGSLEQYF | TGCGCCAGCAGCTTAGGACTAGCGGGGTCCCTCGAGCAGTACTTC
TRBJ1-1 | . | TRBV6-2/TRBV6-3 | TRBD1 | CASSRGTGGNTEAFF | TGTGCCAGCAGTAGGGGGACAGGGGGGAACACTGAAGCTTTCTTT
TRBJ1-1 | . | TRBV19 | TRBD1 | CASRETGRNTEAFF | TGTGCCAGTAGAGAGACAGGGAGAAACACTGAAGCTTTCTTT
TRBJ1-2 | . | TRBV3-1/TRBV3-2 | . | CASSQDKADCDNYGYTF | TGTGCCAGCAGCCAAGATAAGGCAGACTGCGATAACTATGGCTACACCTTC
TRBJ1-5 | . | TRBV6-5 | . | CASSYANRQVAQPQHF | TGTGCCAGCAGTTACGCGAACCGACAGGTCGCCCAGCCCCAGCATTTT
TRBJ2-1 | . | TRBV5-6 | . | CASSWTEGEQFF | TGTGCCAGCAGCTGGACCGAGGGTGAGCAGTTCTTC
TRBJ1-2 | . | TRBV6-5 | TRBD1 | CASSYSTGTGYGYTF | TGTGCCAGCAGTTACTCGACCGGGACAGGCTATGGCTACACCTTC
TRBJ1-2 | . | TRBV11-2 | . | CASSLGGANYGYTF | TGTGCCAGCAGCTTAGGGGGAGCCAACTATGGCTACACCTTC
TRBJ2-2 | once | TRBV16 | TRBD2 | CASSQFLGLANTGELFF | TGTGCCAGCAGCCAATTCCTAGGACTAGCGAACACCGGGGAGCTGTTTTTT
TRBJ2-3 | . | TRBV7-8 | TRBD2 | CASSLAGLAGEAADTQYF | TGTGCCAGCAGCTTAGCCGGCCTAGCGGGAGAGGCGGCAGATACGCAGTATTTT
TRBJ2-1 | . | TRBV3-1/TRBV3-2 | . | CASSQGGVTYNEQFF | TGTGCCAGCAGCCAAGGCGGGGTTACCTACAATGAGCAGTTCTTC
TRBJ2-2 | . | TRBV5-1 | . | CASSLGGRRAGELFF | TGCGCCAGCAGCTTGGGGGGCCGTCGCGCCGGGGAGCTGTTTTTT
TRBJ2-7 | few | TRBV18 | . | CASSRRDSYEQYF | TGTGCCAGCTCACGCAGGGATTCCTACGAGCAGTACTTC
TRBJ2-1 | . | TRBV7-2 | . | CASSLSSYNEQFF | TGTGCCAGCAGCCTATCGTCCTACAATGAGCAGTTCTTC
TRBJ2-5 | . | TRBV10-1 | TRBD1 | CASSKRPGTGVSQETQYF | TGCGCCAGCAGCAAAAGGCCCGGGACAGGGGTTTCCCAAGAGACCCAGTACTTC
TRBJ1-5 | . | TRBV14 | . | CASSLPRALNQPQHF | TGTGCCAGCAGTCTTCCCAGGGCGCTAAATCAGCCCCAGCATTTT
TRBJ1-2 | . | TRBV27 | . | CASSPMIGYGYTF | TGTGCCAGCAGCCCTATGATCGGGTATGGCTACACCTTC
TRBJ1-5 | . | TRBV6-1 | TRBD1 | CASSKGTGIGSNQPQHF | TGTGCCAGCAGTAAAGGGACAGGGATTGGGAGCAATCAGCCCCAGCATTTT
TRBJ2-5 | . | TRBV24-1 | . | CATSYQQVWYF | TGTGCCACCAGTTACCAACAGGTCTGGTACTTC
TRBJ1-4 | . | TRBV11-3 | . | CASSQEGSTNEKLFF | TGTGCCAGCAGCCAAGAGGGTTCAACTAATGAAAAACTGTTTTTT
TRBJ2-1 | . | TRBV11-2 | . | CASGQTYNEQFF | TGTGCCAGCGGACAGACTTACAATGAGCAGTTCTTC
TRBJ2-3 | once | TRBV6-5 | . | CASKGGGITDTQYF | TGTGCCAGCAAAGGGGGGGGGATCACAGATACGCAGTATTTT
TRBJ1-2 | . | TRBV5-4 | TRBD1 | CASSALTGVTYGYTF | TGTGCCAGCAGCGCTTTGACAGGGGTGACCTATGGCTACACCTTC
TRBJ2-7 | . | TRBV10-3 | TRBD2 | CAISEPASGRATFYEQYF | TGTGCCATCAGTGAACCTGCTAGCGGGAGAGCGACCTTCTACGAGCAGTACTTC
TRBJ2-1 | once | TRBV4-3 | . | CASSQEGGASFYNEQFF | TGCGCCAGCAGCCAAGAGGGGGGGGCTTCTTTCTACAATGAGCAGTTCTTC
TRBJ1-2 | . | TRBV9 | . | CASKFSDNYGYTF | TGTGCCAGTAAATTTTCAGATAACTATGGCTACACCTTC
TRBJ1-2 | once | TRBV19 | . | CASSIATENYGYTF | TGTGCCAGTAGTATAGCGACGGAGAACTATGGCTACACCTTC
TRBJ2-3 | . | TRBV5-1 | . | CASSLGTVEDTQYF | TGCGCCAGCAGCTTGGGGACAGTCGAAGACACGCAGTATTTT
TRBJ1-6 | . | TRBV5-1 | TRBD1 | CASSTEGTGGPGSPLHF | TGCGCCAGCAGCACGGAAGGGACAGGGGGCCCGGGTTCACCCCTCCACTTT